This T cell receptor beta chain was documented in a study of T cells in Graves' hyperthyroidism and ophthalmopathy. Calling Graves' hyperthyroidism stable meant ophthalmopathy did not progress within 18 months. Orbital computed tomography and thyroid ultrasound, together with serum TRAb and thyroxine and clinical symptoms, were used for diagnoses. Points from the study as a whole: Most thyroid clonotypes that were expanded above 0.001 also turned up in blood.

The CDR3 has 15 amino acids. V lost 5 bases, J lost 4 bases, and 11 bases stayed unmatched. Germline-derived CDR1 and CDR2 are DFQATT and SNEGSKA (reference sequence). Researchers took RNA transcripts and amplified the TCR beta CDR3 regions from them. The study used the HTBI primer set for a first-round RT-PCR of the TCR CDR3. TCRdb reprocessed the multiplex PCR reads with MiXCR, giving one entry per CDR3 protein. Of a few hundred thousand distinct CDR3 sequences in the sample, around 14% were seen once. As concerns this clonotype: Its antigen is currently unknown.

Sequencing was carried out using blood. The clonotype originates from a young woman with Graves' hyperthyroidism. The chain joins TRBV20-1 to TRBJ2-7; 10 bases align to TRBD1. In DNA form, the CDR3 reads TGCAGTGCTCTACCCCGGGACAGGGGTGTTTACGAGCAGTACTTC. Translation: CSALPRDRGVYEQYF.